The 8 T cell receptor beta chains below were found in one sample sequenced in a study of neurological immune-mediated disorders. TCRdb re-derived calls from the 5' RACE reads in MiXCR, one entry per CDR3 protein. The repertoire consists of some 65,000 distinct CDR3 sequences, with roughly 5.5% occurring once and the leading ten covering less than 3.5%. The sequencing input was PBMCs. These receptors were taken from a woman in her 30s with multiple sclerosis.

This clonotype has at least ten counts. The junction and the germline gene differ at one end; a read error may be behind it. The chain is built from TRBV27 and TRBJ1-5; TRBD1 agrees at 7 bases. CDR3 length: 15 amino acids. Germline CDR1 is MNHEY and CDR2 is SMNVEV (reference sequence). The CDR3 DNA reads TGTGCCAGCAGTACCCGACAGGGTGGCAATCAGCCCCAGAATTTT. Encoded protein: CASSTRQGGNQPQNF.

Of note for this clonotype: At one of its ends the junction is not consistent with the germline gene, which may arise from a read error. The gene calls are TRBV7-7 and TRBJ2-3; D tentatively fits TRBD1 or TRBD2 (5 bases each). This CDR3 contains 15 residues. Germline V gene data show CDR1 as SSHAT and CDR2 as FNYEAQ (reference sequence). The CDR3 DNA follows: TGTGCTAGCAGCTTAGCGATAGCAGGGACAGATACGCAGTATTTT. This codes for CASSLAIAGTDTQYF.

This clonotype was picked up many times. The V call is TRBV3-1, the J call TRBJ2-3; D is tentatively TRBD1 or TRBD2 (5 bases each). Trimming shortened V by 1 base and J by 1 base, and 9 bases separated the two germline ends. Germline values: CDR1 LGHDT, CDR2 YNNKEL (reference sequence). This CDR3 comprises 15 residues. The DNA for the CDR3 is TGTGCCAGCAGCCAAGGCCCGGGGCGCACAGATACGCAGTATTTT. It is translated as CASSQGPGRTDTQYF.

The chain carries TRBV14 and TRBJ2-7, with 7 bases matching TRBD2. This CDR3 has 15 residues. Germline CDR1 reads SGHDN; CDR2 reads FVKESK. Trimming took 4 bases from V and 2 from J; bases not matched to a gene: 8. DNA for the CDR3: TGTGCCAGCAGCCTGCAGGGCGGGGGAACCTACGAGCAGTACTTC. Residues: CASSLQGGGTYEQYF.

This chain links TRBV7-2 with TRBJ2-7; D gene uncertain. The CDR3 length is 11 residues. Deletions cut 6 bases from V and 3 bases from J, with 6 bases between. Germline CDR1 SGHTA, CDR2 FQGNSA. The CDR3 sequence is CASRTSYEQYF. CDR3 sequence (DNA): TGTGCCAGCAGAACAAGCTACGAGCAGTACTTC.

In its sample, this clonotype was seen many times. This chain uses TRBV6-6 with TRBJ1-6; D gene unclear. V lost 10 bases, J lost 7 bases, and 17 bases lay in between. Germline values: CDR1 MNHNY, CDR2 SVGAGI (reference sequence). The CDR3 sequence is 14 residues long. The CDR3 loop is CATAVTGENSPLHF. The CDR3 bases are TGTGCCACCGCGGTGACTGGGGAAAATTCACCCCTCCACTTT.

This clonotype was found many times. The V call is TRBV20-1, the J call TRBJ1-5, with no clear D. Germline CDR1 DFQATT, CDR2 SNEGSKA (reference sequence). The length of the CDR3 is 13 residues. Between the trimmed V and J ends, which lost 2 bases and 4 bases, there was a span of 9 bases. CDR3 DNA sequence: TGCAGTGCTAGACGGATGCAAAATCAGCCCCAGCATTTT. Its protein is CSARRMQNQPQHF.

Ten or more counts support this clonotype. The rearrangement joins TRBV6-5 to TRBJ2-3, with D perhaps assigned TRBD1 or TRBD2 (5 bases each). The CDR3 is made up of 15 amino acids. Germline values: CDR1 MNHEY, CDR2 SVGAGI. Trimming removed 5 bases from V and 4 bases from J, with 16 bases in between. DNA of the CDR3: TGTGCCAGCAGTCCGGGACGAAACAACGCAGATACGCAGTATTTT. Protein sequence: CASSPGRNNADTQYF.